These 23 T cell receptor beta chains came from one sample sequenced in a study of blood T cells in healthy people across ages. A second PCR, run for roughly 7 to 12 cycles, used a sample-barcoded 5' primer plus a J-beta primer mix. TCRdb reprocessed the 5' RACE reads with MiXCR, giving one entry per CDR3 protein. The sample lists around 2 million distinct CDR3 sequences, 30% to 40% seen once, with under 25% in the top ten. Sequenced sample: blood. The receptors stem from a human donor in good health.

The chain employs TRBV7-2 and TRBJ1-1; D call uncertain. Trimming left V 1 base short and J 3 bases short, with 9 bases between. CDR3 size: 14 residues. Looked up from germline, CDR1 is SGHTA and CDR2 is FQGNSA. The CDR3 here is CASSLERSDTEAFF. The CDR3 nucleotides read TGTGCCAGCAGCTTAGAACGGAGCGACACTGAAGCTTTCTTT.

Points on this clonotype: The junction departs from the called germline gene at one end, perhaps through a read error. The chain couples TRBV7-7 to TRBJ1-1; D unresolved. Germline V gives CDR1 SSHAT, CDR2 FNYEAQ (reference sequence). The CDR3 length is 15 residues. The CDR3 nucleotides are TGTGCTAGCAGCCCTTGGGAGGTTACGAACACTGAAGCTTTCTTT. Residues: CASSPWEVTNTEAFF.

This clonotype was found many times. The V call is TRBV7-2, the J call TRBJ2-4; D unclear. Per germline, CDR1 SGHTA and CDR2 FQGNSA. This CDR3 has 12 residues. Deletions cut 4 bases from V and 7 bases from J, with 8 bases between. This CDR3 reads CASSSVGNIQYF. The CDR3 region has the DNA TGTGCCAGCAGCTCAGTCGGTAACATTCAGTACTTC.

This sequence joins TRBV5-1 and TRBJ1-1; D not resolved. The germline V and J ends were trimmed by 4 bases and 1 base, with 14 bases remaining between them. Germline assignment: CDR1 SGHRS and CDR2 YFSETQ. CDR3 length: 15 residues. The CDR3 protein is CASSPSTGRNTEAFF. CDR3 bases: TGCGCCAGCAGCCCTTCGACGGGAAGGAACACTGAAGCTTTCTTT.

CDR3 sequence reads: CSGSPSPYNEQYF. The CDR3, as DNA: TGCAGCGGAAGCCCCTCACCCTACAATGAGCAGTACTTC. The chain is built from TRBV29-1 and TRBJ2-1; D is uncertain. The J call could be wrong; TRBJ2-7 is a better fit for the DNA end. The CDR3 spans 13 residues. Per the germline V gene, CDR1 is SQVTM and CDR2 is ANQGSEA.

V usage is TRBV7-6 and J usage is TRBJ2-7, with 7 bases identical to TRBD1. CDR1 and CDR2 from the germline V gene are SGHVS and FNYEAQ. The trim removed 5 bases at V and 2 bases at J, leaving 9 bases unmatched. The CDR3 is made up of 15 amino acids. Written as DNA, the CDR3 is TGTGCCAGCAGCCCTACGGGACAGCCGCCCTACGAGCAGTACTTC. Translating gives CASSPTGQPPYEQYF.

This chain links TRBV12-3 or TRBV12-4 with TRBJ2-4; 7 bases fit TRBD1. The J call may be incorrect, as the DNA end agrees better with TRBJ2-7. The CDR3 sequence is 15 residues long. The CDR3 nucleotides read TGTGCCAGCAGTTTAGTTTTAGGGGGCAAATACGAGCAGTACTTC. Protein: CASSLVLGGKYEQYF.

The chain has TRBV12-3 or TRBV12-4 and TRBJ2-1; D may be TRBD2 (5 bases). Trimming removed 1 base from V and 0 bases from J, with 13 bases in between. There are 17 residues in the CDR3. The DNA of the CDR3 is TGTGCCAGCAGTTTAGACCCTGGGAGCAGCTCCTACAATGAGCAGTTCTTC. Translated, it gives CASSLDPGSSSYNEQFF.

This chain's CDR3 is CSARARLAGVNYNEQYF. CDR3 DNA: TGCAGTGCTAGAGCCCGACTAGCGGGGGTGAACTACAATGAGCAATACTTC. The rearrangement uses TRBV20-1 and TRBJ2-5; 12 bases agree with TRBD2. The V gene's germline CDR1 is DFQATT and CDR2 SNEGSKA (reference sequence). The V and J ends lost 1 base and 14 bases, in that order; junction bases with no gene match: 20. The CDR3 sequence is 17 residues long.

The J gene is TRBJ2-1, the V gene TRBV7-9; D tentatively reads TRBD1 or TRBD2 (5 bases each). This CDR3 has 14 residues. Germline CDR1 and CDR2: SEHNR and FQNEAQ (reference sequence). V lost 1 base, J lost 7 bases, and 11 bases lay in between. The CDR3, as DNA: TGTGCCAGCAGCTTAGACGGGGCCCCGAATGAGCAGTTCTTC. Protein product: CASSLDGAPNEQFF.

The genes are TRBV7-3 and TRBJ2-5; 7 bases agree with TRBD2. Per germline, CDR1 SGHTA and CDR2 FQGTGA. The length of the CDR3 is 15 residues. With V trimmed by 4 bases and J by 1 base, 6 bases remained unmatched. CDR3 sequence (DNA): TGTGCCAGCAGCTATTCCGGGACTACCCAAGAGACCCAGTACTTC. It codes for CASSYSGTTQETQYF.

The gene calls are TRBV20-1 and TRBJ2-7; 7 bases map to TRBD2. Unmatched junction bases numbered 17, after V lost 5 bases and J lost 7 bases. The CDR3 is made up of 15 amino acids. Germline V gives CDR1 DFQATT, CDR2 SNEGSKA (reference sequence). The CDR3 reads CSAVSGYGSYNEQYF. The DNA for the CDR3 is TGCAGTGCTGTTAGCGGGTACGGCTCCTACAATGAGCAGTACTTC.

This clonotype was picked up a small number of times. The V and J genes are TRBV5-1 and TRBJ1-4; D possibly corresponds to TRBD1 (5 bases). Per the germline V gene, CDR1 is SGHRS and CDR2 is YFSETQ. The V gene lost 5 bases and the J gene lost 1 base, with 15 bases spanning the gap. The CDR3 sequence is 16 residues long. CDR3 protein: CASRWGTLETNEKLFF. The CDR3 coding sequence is TGCGCCAGCAGGTGGGGGACCCTCGAAACTAATGAAAAACTGTTTTTT.

Here the CDR3 reads CSVARGSIIPYEQYF. The CDR3 DNA sequence: TGCAGCGTCGCTCGGGGCAGTATTATTCCCTACGAGCAGTACTTC. The J gene is TRBJ2-7, the V gene TRBV29-1; tentatively, D is TRBD1 or TRBD2 (5 bases each). The V end was cut by 6 bases, the J end by 2 bases, with 20 bases between. The CDR3 extends over 15 amino acids. Per germline, CDR1 SQVTM and CDR2 ANQGSEA.

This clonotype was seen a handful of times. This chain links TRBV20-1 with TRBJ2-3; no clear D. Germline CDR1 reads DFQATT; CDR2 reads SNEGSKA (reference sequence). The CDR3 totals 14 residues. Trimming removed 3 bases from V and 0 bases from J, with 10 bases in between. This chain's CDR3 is CSASLTHSTDTQYF. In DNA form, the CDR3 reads TGCAGTGCTAGTCTAACGCATAGCACAGATACGCAGTATTTT.

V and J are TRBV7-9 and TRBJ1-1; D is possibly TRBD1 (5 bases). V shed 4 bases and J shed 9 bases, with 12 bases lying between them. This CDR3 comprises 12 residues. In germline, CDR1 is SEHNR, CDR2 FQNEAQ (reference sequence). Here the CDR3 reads CASSYGGPQAFF. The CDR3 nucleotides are TGTGCCAGCAGCTACGGGGGACCGCAAGCTTTCTTT.

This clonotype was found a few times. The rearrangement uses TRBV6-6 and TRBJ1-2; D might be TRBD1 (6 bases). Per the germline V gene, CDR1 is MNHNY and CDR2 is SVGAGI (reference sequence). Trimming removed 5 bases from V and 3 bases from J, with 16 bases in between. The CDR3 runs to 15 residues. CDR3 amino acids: CASSHTGTRDYGYTF. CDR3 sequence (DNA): TGTGCCAGCAGTCACACAGGGACGAGGGACTATGGCTACACCTTC.

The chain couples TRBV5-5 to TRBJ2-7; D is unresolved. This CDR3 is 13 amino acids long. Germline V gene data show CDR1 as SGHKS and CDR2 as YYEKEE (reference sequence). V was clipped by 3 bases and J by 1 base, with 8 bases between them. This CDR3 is CASSYAKSYEQYF. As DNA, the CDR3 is TGTGCCAGCAGCTATGCGAAGTCCTACGAGCAGTACTTC.

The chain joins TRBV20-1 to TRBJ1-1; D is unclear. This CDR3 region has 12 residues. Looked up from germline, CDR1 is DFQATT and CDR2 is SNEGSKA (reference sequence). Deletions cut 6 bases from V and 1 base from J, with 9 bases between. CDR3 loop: CSATKRNTEAFF. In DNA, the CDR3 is TGCAGTGCGACCAAAAGGAACACTGAAGCTTTCTTT.

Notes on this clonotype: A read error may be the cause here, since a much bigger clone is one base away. In DNA form, the CDR3 reads TGTGCCAGCAGCTTAACGCCTGGGGCCAACGCCCTGACTTTC. It is translated as CASSLTPGANALTF. The rearrangement uses TRBV7-3 and TRBJ2-6; D might be TRBD1 (5 bases). The CDR3 covers 14 residues. Looked up from germline, CDR1 is SGHTA and CDR2 is FQGTGA.

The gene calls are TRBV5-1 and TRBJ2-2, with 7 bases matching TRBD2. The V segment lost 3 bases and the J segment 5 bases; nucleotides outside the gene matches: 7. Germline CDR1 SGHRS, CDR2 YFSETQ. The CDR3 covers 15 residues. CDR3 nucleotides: TGCGCCAGCAGCTCCTCGACTAGCCGGACCGGGGAGCTGTTTTTT. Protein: CASSSSTSRTGELFF.

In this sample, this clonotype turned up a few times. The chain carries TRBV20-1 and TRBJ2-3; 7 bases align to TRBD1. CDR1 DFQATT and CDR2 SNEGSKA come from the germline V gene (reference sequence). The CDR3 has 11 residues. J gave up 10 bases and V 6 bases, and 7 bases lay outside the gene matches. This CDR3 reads CSASPTGPQYF. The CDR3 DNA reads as TGCAGTGCCTCCCCGACAGGGCCGCAGTATTTT.

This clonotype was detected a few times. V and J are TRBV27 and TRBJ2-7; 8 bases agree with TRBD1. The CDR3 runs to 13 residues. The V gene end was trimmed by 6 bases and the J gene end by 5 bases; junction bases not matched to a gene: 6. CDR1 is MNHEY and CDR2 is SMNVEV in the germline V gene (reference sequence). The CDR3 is CASSADRVDEQYF. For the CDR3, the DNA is TGTGCCAGCAGCGCGGACAGGGTGGACGAGCAGTACTTC.